Shown below are 27 T cell receptor beta chains from a single sample sequenced in a study of blood T cell repertoires in COVID-19. Clones were read by immunoSEQ multiplex PCR, and TCRdb kept only the in-frame ones, dropping some. In the table there are fewer than 150,000 clones, roughly 89% of which are singletons. The sequenced sample was peripheral blood. Every receptor here comes from a woman aged 40 to 50 with acute or convalescent COVID-19.

This clone was counted only a few times. This sequence joins TRBV6-5 and TRBJ1-1; TRBD1 is a possible D gene (5 bases). V was pared by 2 bases and J by 5 bases, with 9 bases between. Germline CDR1 reads MNHEY; CDR2 reads SVGAGI. The CDR3 contains 13 residues. DNA of the CDR3: TGTGCCAGCAGTTACGAAGGGGAAACTGAAGCTTTCTTT. Its protein product is CASSYEGETEAFF.

The chain is built from TRBV9 and TRBJ2-3; D uncertain. This CDR3 comprises 13 residues. CDR1 is SGDLS and CDR2 is YYNGEE in the germline V gene. Trimming stripped 5 bases from V and 5 bases from J, with 12 bases between. CDR3 sequence: CASRDGVRDTQYF. CDR3 nucleotide sequence: TGTGCCAGCAGAGATGGAGTTAGAGATACGCAGTATTTT.

The genes are TRBV2 and TRBJ2-7; the match to TRBD2 covers 11 bases. With 0 bases clipped from V and 3 bases from J, the junction kept 4 bases outside the gene matches. From germline, CDR1 is SNHLY and CDR2 FYNNEI. This CDR3 is 16 amino acids long. This CDR3 is CASSEAGLAGRYEQYF. The CDR3 nucleotides are TGTGCCAGCAGTGAAGCCGGACTAGCGGGTCGCTACGAGCAGTACTTC.

The rearrangement joins TRBV24-1 to TRBJ2-2; D uncertain. From germline, CDR1 is KGHDR and CDR2 SFDVKD. CDR3 length equals 13 residues. Trimming took off 8 bases at V and 5 bases at J, with 11 bases between the two ends. The CDR3 region is CATKAEVTGELFF. The DNA of the CDR3 is TGTGCCACCAAAGCCGAGGTGACCGGGGAGCTGTTTTTT.

V usage is TRBV24-1 and J usage is TRBJ2-2; TRBD1 matches 8 bases. The V and J ends lost 0 bases and 5 bases, in that order; junction bases with no gene match: 7. CDR1 is KGHDR, CDR2 SFDVKD, per germline. The CDR3 spans 17 residues. This CDR3 reads CATSDLLGTGITGELFF. The CDR3 nucleotides read TGTGCCACCAGTGATTTGCTTGGGACAGGAATTACCGGGGAGCTGTTTTTT.

The J gene is TRBJ2-7, the V gene TRBV5-1, with TRBD2 matching 9 bases. The CDR3 has 15 residues. Germline V CDR1 and CDR2: SGHRS, YFSETQ. V shed 0 bases and J 3 bases; nucleotides not matched to a gene: 4. CDR3 sequence (DNA): TGCGCCAGCAGCTTGGAAAGCGGGGGGTACTACGAGCAGTACTTC. Its translation is CASSLESGGYYEQYF.

In its sample, this clone was seen once. The chain employs TRBV7-2 and TRBJ2-1; D gene uncertain. The length of the CDR3 is 12 residues. Between the trimmed V and J ends, which lost 5 bases and 13 bases, there was a span of 15 bases. CDR1 is SGHTA and CDR2 is FQGNSA in the germline V gene. The CDR3 spells CASSPQGVGQFF. The CDR3, as DNA: TGTGCCAGCAGCCCCCAAGGAGTAGGACAGTTCTTC. Complete variable domain (other parts from reference TRBV7-2 and TRBJ2-1): GAGVSQSPSNKVTEKGKDVELRCDPISGHTALYWYRQSLGQGLEFLIYFQGNSAPDKSGLPSDRFSAERTGGSVSTLTIQRTQQEDSAVYLCASSPQGVGQFFGPGTRLTVL.

The rearrangement uses TRBV20-1 and TRBJ2-1, with D unresolved. Trimming took off 3 bases at V and 9 bases at J, with 18 bases between the two ends. Germline CDR1 reads DFQATT; CDR2 reads SNEGSKA (reference sequence). The CDR3 is 14 residues long. The CDR3 DNA is TGCAGTGCTAGTTTCGTGCTCCCTCCCGGTGAGCAGTTCTTC. Protein sequence: CSASFVLPPGEQFF.

The chain carries TRBV4-3 and TRBJ1-5; no definite D call. The germline V gene encodes CDR1 LGHNA and CDR2 YSLEER. V was clipped by 0 bases and J by 7 bases, with 19 bases between them. This CDR3 spans 17 amino acids. The chain's CDR3 is CASSQEGRGGPWQPQHF. The CDR3 DNA sequence: TGCGCCAGCAGCCAAGAAGGGCGCGGAGGTCCCTGGCAGCCCCAGCATTTT.

The chain uses TRBV18 and TRBJ1-1; TRBD1 matches 7 bases. Germline assignment: CDR1 KGHSH and CDR2 LQKENI. The CDR3 covers 14 residues. The J segment lost 3 bases and the V segment lost 6 bases, leaving 7 bases of the junction unmatched. CDR3 amino acids: CASSLQGLDTEAFF. The CDR3 DNA reads as TGTGCCAGCTCGTTACAGGGGCTCGACACTGAAGCTTTCTTT.

This chain uses TRBV6-2 or TRBV6-3 with TRBJ2-7, with TRBD2 as a possible D gene (7 bases). The CDR3 sequence is 17 residues long. Per germline, CDR1 MNHEY and CDR2 SVGEGT. Trimming pared 4 bases from V and 6 bases from J, leaving 25 bases between. The CDR3 bases are TGTGCCAGCAGTTCACCTCCCGGGCGGGGGCATGTCTTCGAGCAGTACTTC. Protein product: CASSSPPGRGHVFEQYF.

The chain carries TRBV7-2 and TRBJ2-1, with 9 bases identical to TRBD2. The CDR3 is 15 residues long. In germline, CDR1 is SGHTA, CDR2 FQGNSA. V dropped 5 bases and J dropped 6; count of bases not matched to a gene: 8. CDR3 residues: CASSAPGLALNEQFF. The CDR3 DNA reads TGTGCCAGCAGCGCACCGGGACTAGCTCTCAATGAGCAGTTCTTC. Combining the CDR3 with reference TRBV7-2 and TRBJ2-1 gives the whole variable domain GAGVSQSPSNKVTEKGKDVELRCDPISGHTALYWYRQSLGQGLEFLIYFQGNSAPDKSGLPSDRFSAERTGGSVSTLTIQRTQQEDSAVYLCASSAPGLALNEQFFGPGTRLTVL.

This clone was seen only once. This sequence joins TRBV4-1 and TRBJ2-3; TRBD2 matches 8 bases. Trimming cost V 4 bases and J 4 bases; bases outside gene matches: 7. The V gene's germline CDR1 is MGHRA and CDR2 YSYEKL. CDR3 length: 15 residues. The CDR3 nucleotides read TGCGCCAGCAGCCTTAGCGGGGCTCCGGCAGATACGCAGTATTTT. Protein sequence: CASSLSGAPADTQYF.

V gene TRBV19 combines with J gene TRBJ2-7; 14 positions match TRBD2. The CDR3 has 17 amino acids. V lost 5 bases, J lost 9 bases, and 15 bases stayed unmatched. The germline CDR1 and CDR2 sequences are LNHDA and SQIVND (reference sequence). This CDR3 reads CASSPLGLAGGQVGQYF. The CDR3 DNA reads TGTGCCAGTAGTCCCCTCGGACTAGCGGGAGGCCAGGTGGGGCAGTACTTC.

V usage is TRBV2 and J usage is TRBJ2-7; D remains ambiguous. Trimming shortened V by 1 base and J by 0 bases, and 7 bases separated the two germline ends. There are 14 residues in the CDR3. Germline values: CDR1 SNHLY, CDR2 FYNNEI. For the CDR3, the DNA is TGTGCCAGCAGTGAAGTCAACAGCTCCTACGAGCAGTACTTC. It codes for CASSEVNSSYEQYF.

The gene calls are TRBV28 and TRBJ1-2; D gene uncertain. CDR3 length: 12 amino acids. V was pared by 3 bases and J by 5 bases, with 7 bases between. Germline V gives CDR1 MDHEN, CDR2 SYDVKM. This CDR3 is CASSFSPYGYTF. DNA for the CDR3: TGTGCCAGCAGTTTTAGTCCGTATGGCTACACCTTC.

The V and J genes are TRBV7-2 and TRBJ2-7, with D perhaps TRBD2 (5 bases). Germline loops: CDR1 SGHTA, CDR2 FQGNSA. The CDR3 has 15 amino acids. With 2 bases removed from V and 0 bases from J, the gap between germline ends came to 11 bases. CDR3 in DNA: TGTGCCAGCAGCTTATTGGGGAGTAGCTCCTACGAGCAGTACTTC. This codes for CASSLLGSSSYEQYF.

This chain links TRBV19 with TRBJ1-4; 9 nucleotides align to TRBD1. CDR3 length: 16 amino acids. Per the germline V gene, CDR1 is LNHDA and CDR2 is SQIVND (reference sequence). Trimming removed 3 bases from V and 3 bases from J; junction bases left unmatched: 5. CDR3 in amino acids: CASSMGQGDPNEKLFF. The CDR3 DNA sequence: TGTGCCAGTAGTATGGGACAGGGCGACCCTAATGAAAAACTGTTTTTT. Together with reference TRBV19 and TRBJ1-4, the CDR3 gives the full variable domain: DGGITQSPKYLFRKEGQNVTLSCEQNLNHDAMYWYRQDPGQGLRLIYYSQIVNDFQKGDIAEGYSVSREKKESFPLTVTSAQKNPTAFYLCASSMGQGDPNEKLFFGSGTQLSVL.

The V gene is TRBV6-5, the J gene TRBJ1-3; D call uncertain. The CDR3 loop spans 13 amino acids. Trimming shortened V by 2 bases and J by 3 bases, and 5 bases separated the two germline ends. Germline V CDR1 and CDR2: MNHEY, SVGAGI. CDR3 in amino acids: CASSYEDGNTIYF. The DNA of the CDR3 is TGTGCCAGCAGTTACGAGGATGGAAACACCATATATTTT.

The chain has TRBV30 and TRBJ2-7, with a weak D call TRBD1 (5 bases). V was clipped by 3 bases and J by 8 bases, with 11 bases between them. Germline loops: CDR1 GTSNPN, CDR2 SVGIG (reference sequence). This CDR3 has 11 amino acids. DNA of the CDR3: TGTGCCTGGAGAGGGGCTATCAAGCAGTACTTC. As protein: CAWRGAIKQYF.

The genes are TRBV6-6 and TRBJ1-2; 9 bases line up with TRBD1. Per the germline V gene, CDR1 is MNHNY and CDR2 is SVGAGI (reference sequence). V gave up 4 bases and J gave up 11 bases; unmatched junction bases: 2. CDR3 size: 11 residues. This chain's CDR3 is CASSFGTGYTF. CDR3 bases: TGTGCCAGCAGTTTCGGGACAGGGTACACCTTC.

The CDR3 is CASSYSGTVSYEQYF. CDR3 DNA: TGTGCCAGCAGTTACTCGGGGACAGTTTCCTACGAGCAGTACTTC. V usage is TRBV6-2 or TRBV6-3 and J usage is TRBJ2-7; 7 bases fit TRBD1. CDR1 is MNHEY and CDR2 is SVGEGT in the germline V gene. J lost 1 base, V lost 0 bases, and 3 bases had no gene match. The CDR3 is made up of 15 amino acids.

The rearrangement links TRBV30 to TRBJ1-5; D gene ambiguous. CDR3 length equals 15 residues. Germline loops: CDR1 GTSNPN, CDR2 SVGIG (reference sequence). Trimming removed 4 bases from V and 7 bases from J, with 20 bases in between. CDR3 in DNA: TGTGCCTGGACACGCCGGGGTTCCTTAGGACAGCCCCAGCATTTT. Its protein product is CAWTRRGSLGQPQHF.

This chain links TRBV11-2 with TRBJ1-3; possibly TRBD1 for D (5 bases). Deletions cut 8 bases from V and 3 bases from J, with 17 bases between. Germline V gene sequence: CDR1 SGHAT, CDR2 FQNNGV. The CDR3 covers 15 residues. In nucleotides, the CDR3 is TGTGCCAGCGCCCGACAAGGGGCTTATGGAAACACCATATATTTT. Translation: CASARQGAYGNTIYF.

The chain employs TRBV6-5 and TRBJ2-1; the D gene is possibly TRBD1 (5 bases). Germline assignment: CDR1 MNHEY and CDR2 SVGAGI. The CDR3 consists of 11 residues. V was trimmed by 6 bases and J by 14 bases, leaving 14 bases between them. The CDR3 spells CASSLGRREFF. CDR3 DNA: TGTGCCAGCAGCCTCGGGCGCAGGGAGTTCTTC.

V and J are TRBV6-2 or TRBV6-3 and TRBJ1-1, with D perhaps matching TRBD1 (5 bases). With 2 bases removed from V and 8 bases from J, the gap between germline ends came to 12 bases. Germline loops: CDR1 MNHEY, CDR2 SVGEGT. The CDR3 is 13 amino acids. CDR3 DNA sequence: TGTGCCAGCAGTTACGGGGGGGTGTACGAAGCTTTCTTT. This encodes CASSYGGVYEAFF.

Only a few counts were recorded for this clone. The V gene is TRBV12-3 or TRBV12-4, the J gene TRBJ1-2; D is unresolved. CDR3 length: 12 amino acids. Trimming shortened V by 3 bases and J by 8 bases, and 10 bases separated the two germline ends. The CDR3 region has the DNA TGTGCCAGCAGTTTCCATCTCCAGGGCTACACCTTC. Translated, it gives CASSFHLQGYTF.